This TCR beta chain was sequenced for a study of T cells in women clearing cervical HPV infection. A note on this clone: The read halts 3 residues ahead of the CDR3 end, with the missing end drawn from the germline J gene.

Trimming cost V 5 bases and J 0 bases, with 8 bases left between them. The CDR3 loop spans 13 amino acids. The germline V gene has CDR1 GTSNPN and CDR2 SVGIG (reference sequence). Sequencing used immunoSEQ multiplex PCR; TCRdb keeps in-frame clones, though not all of them. There are approximately 34,000 clones in the sample, with 1.4% held by the top ten. This receptor was identified in a woman aged 18-70 years with a cervical HPV16 infection that either progressed to CIN3+ or cleared (not recorded which). Specimen: blood buffy coat. The chain carries TRBV30 and TRBJ1-3; possibly TRBD1 for D (6 bases). Here the CDR3 reads CAWGQFSGNTIYF. The sequenced part of the CDR3 DNA is TGTGCCTGGGGACAGTTCTCTGGAAACACC.